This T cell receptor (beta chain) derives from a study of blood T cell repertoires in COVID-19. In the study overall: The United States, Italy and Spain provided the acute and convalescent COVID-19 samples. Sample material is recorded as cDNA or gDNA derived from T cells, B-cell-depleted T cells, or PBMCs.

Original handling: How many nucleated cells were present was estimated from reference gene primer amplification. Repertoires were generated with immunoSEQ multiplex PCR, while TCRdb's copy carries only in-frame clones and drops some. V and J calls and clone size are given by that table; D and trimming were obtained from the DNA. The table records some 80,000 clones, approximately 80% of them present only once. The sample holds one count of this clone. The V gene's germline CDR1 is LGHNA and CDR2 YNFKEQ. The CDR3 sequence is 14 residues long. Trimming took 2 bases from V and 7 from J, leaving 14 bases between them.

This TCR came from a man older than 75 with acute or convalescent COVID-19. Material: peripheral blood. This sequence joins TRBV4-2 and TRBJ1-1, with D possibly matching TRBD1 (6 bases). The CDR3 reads CASSQTTGYSEAFF. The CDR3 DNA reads TGTGCCAGCAGCCAAACCACAGGGTATAGTGAAGCTTTCTTT.